This entry lists 30 T cell receptor beta chains sequenced from one sample in a study of cytomegalovirus exposure and HLA in healthy donors (dated by TCRdb to 2015 to 2018). To prepare the library, the immunoSEQ multiplex PCR assay was applied. A mixture of 60 forward primers for TCR Vbeta segments and 13 reverse primers for TCR Jbeta segments was used in the multiplex PCR. In TCRdb, the immuneACCESS table is reduced to in-frame sequences with V and J assigned. These tables do not hold every clone; where another copy was compared, an unresolved V gene accounts for under half, and the others remain unexplained. Recorded for this sample are approximately 190,000 clones; roughly 80% of them occurred a single time. The top ten constitute approximately 6.3% of the sample. Sequencing used PBMCs. Receptors originate from a man between 40 and 49 years old in good health and CMV-seropositive.

This CDR3 is CASSKGGEAKNIQYF. CDR3 sequence (DNA): TGTGCCAGCTCTAAAGGAGGAGAAGCCAAAAACATTCAGTACTTC. This chain uses TRBV28 with TRBJ2-4; D may be TRBD2 (5 bases). The CDR3 totals 15 residues. Germline-derived CDR1 and CDR2 are MDHEN and SYDVKM. With 8 bases removed from V and 0 bases from J, the gap between germline ends came to 14 bases.

The chain employs TRBV5-4 and TRBJ2-2; 13 nucleotides align to TRBD2. The CDR3 runs 17 residues. V lost 4 bases to trimming and J lost 4 bases; unmatched junction nucleotides: 7. CDR1 SGHNT and CDR2 YYREEE come from the germline V gene (reference sequence). The CDR3 DNA follows: TGTGCCAGCAGCCCTGGACTAGCGGGGGTCCGCACCGGGGAGCTGTTTTTT. Translated, it gives CASSPGLAGVRTGELFF. The entire variable domain, with the rest obtained from reference TRBV5-4 and TRBJ2-2, is as follows: ETGVTQSPTHLIKTRGQQVTLRCSSQSGHNTVSWYQQALGQGPQFIFQYYREEENGRGNFPPRFSGLQFPNYSSELNVNALELDDSALYLCASSPGLAGVRTGELFFGEGSRLTVL.

The genes are TRBV29-1 and TRBJ1-4; 9 bases fit TRBD1. Germline CDR1 and CDR2: SQVTM and ANQGSEA. The J segment lost 12 bases and the V segment lost 3 bases, leaving 11 bases of the junction unmatched. CDR3 size: 14 residues. The CDR3 sequence is CSVETGQGPGELFF. The CDR3 nucleotides are TGCAGCGTTGAGACGGGACAGGGCCCCGGAGAACTGTTTTTT.

The rearrangement joins TRBV28 to TRBJ2-2; tentatively, D is TRBD2 (6 bases). Germline CDR1 and CDR2: MDHEN and SYDVKM. The CDR3 sequence is 12 residues long. CDR3 nucleotide sequence: TGTGCGGAGGGACTTCACACCGGGGAGCTGTTTTTT. It specifies CAEGLHTGELFF.

This chain's CDR3 is CASSLANQPQHF. The CDR3 coding sequence is TGTGCCAGCAGCTTGGCTAATCAGCCCCAGCATTTT. The V and J genes are TRBV7-9 and TRBJ1-5; D unresolved. CDR3 length: 12 residues. The V gene's germline CDR1 is SEHNR and CDR2 FQNEAQ (reference sequence). With 3 bases removed from V and 4 bases from J, the gap between germline ends came to 4 bases. The full variable domain, in which reference TRBV7-9 and TRBJ1-5 provide the parts outside the CDR3, is DTGVSQNPRHKITKRGQNVTFRCDPISEHNRLYWYRQTLGQGPEFLTYFQNEAQLEKSRLLSDRFSAERPKGSFSTLEIQRTEQGDSAMYLCASSLANQPQHFGDGTRLSIL.

V usage is TRBV6-5 and J usage is TRBJ1-4; 9 positions agree with TRBD1. V was pared by 5 bases and J by 5 bases, with 3 bases of the junction left unmatched. Germline values: CDR1 MNHEY, CDR2 SVGAGI. The CDR3 totals 14 residues. CDR3 protein: CASSGQGTNEKLFF. In DNA form, the CDR3 reads TGTGCCAGCAGTGGACAGGGGACGAATGAAAAACTGTTTTTT.

This clone has a handful of counts. The CDR3 bases are TGTGCCAGTAGTTTACAGGGGGCGCTGGGCACTGAAGCTTTCTTT. It is translated as CASSLQGALGTEAFF. The chain links TRBV19 to TRBJ1-1; 9 positions match TRBD1. The germline V gene encodes CDR1 LNHDA and CDR2 SQIVND (reference sequence). The CDR3 extends over 15 amino acids. The J segment lost 4 bases and the V segment lost 5 bases, leaving 8 bases of the junction unmatched.

This clone was seen only once. Other DNA sequences of this sample code for an identical CDR3. This CDR3 reads CASSSPGQGGTEAFF. The CDR3 bases are TGTGCCAGCAGCTCACCCGGACAGGGGGGCACTGAAGCTTTCTTT. This chain joins TRBV27 and TRBJ1-1, with TRBD1 matching 10 bases. CDR1 is MNHEY and CDR2 is SMNVEV in the germline V gene (reference sequence). The CDR3 spans 15 residues. V dropped 6 bases and J dropped 4; count of bases not matched to a gene: 8.

The CDR3, as DNA: TGTGCCAGTAGTATCCCCGGACAGAACACCGGGGAGCTGTTTTTT. As protein: CASSIPGQNTGELFF. The chain combines TRBV19 with TRBJ2-2; possible D gene TRBD1, 5 bases. Trimming took 3 bases from V and 1 from J, leaving 9 bases between them. The CDR3 totals 15 residues. The germline V gene has CDR1 LNHDA and CDR2 SQIVND (reference sequence).

The V call is TRBV10-3, the J call TRBJ2-5; a possible D gene is TRBD2 (6 bases). Germline V gene data show CDR1 as ENHRY and CDR2 as SYGVKD. CDR3 length: 19 residues. V was trimmed by 5 bases and J by 5 bases, leaving 30 bases between them. CDR3: CAISSNWGRRDLHGETQYF. CDR3 DNA sequence: TGTGCCATCAGTAGCAACTGGGGCAGGAGGGACCTCCACGGGGAGACCCAGTACTTC.

This clone was recorded only once. The rearrangement links TRBV9 to TRBJ2-1, with 7 bases fitting TRBD2. Per germline, CDR1 SGDLS and CDR2 YYNGEE. With 0 bases clipped from V and 7 bases from J, the junction kept 10 bases outside the gene matches. This CDR3 is built from 16 residues. DNA of the CDR3: TGTGCCAGCAGCGTAGCAGCTAGCGGCGCCGGGAATGAGCAGTTCTTC. As protein: CASSVAASGAGNEQFF.

This chain connects TRBV5-4 to TRBJ1-4; the D is unclear. Between the trimmed V and J ends, which lost 0 bases and 13 bases, there was a span of 13 bases. The germline V gene has CDR1 SGHNT and CDR2 YYREEE (reference sequence). The CDR3 has 13 residues. The CDR3: CASSLDGLGRLFF. As DNA, the CDR3 is TGTGCCAGCAGCTTGGACGGCCTGGGGAGACTGTTTTTT.

The chain carries TRBV19 and TRBJ1-2, with D uncertain. Trimming left V 0 bases short and J 4 bases short, with 12 bases between. Germline V gene data show CDR1 as LNHDA and CDR2 as SQIVND (reference sequence). There are 15 residues in the CDR3. The CDR3 reads CASSIDLEVLYGYTF. CDR3 sequence (DNA): TGTGCCAGTAGTATAGATCTCGAGGTACTCTATGGCTACACCTTC.

The genes are TRBV4-1 and TRBJ2-1; 12 nucleotides line up with TRBD2. V shed 5 bases, J shed 0 bases, and the junction held 11 bases outside the gene matches. The CDR3 covers 19 residues. Germline loops: CDR1 MGHRA, CDR2 YSYEKL. CDR3 protein: CASSVTSGGFTSSYNEQFF. CDR3 nucleotide sequence: TGCGCCAGCAGCGTCACTAGCGGGGGGTTTACGAGCTCCTACAATGAGCAGTTCTTC.

The rearrangement joins TRBV5-1 to TRBJ2-5; 9 bases are a match to TRBD2. V lost 0 bases to trimming and J lost 5 bases; unmatched junction nucleotides: 5. The CDR3 consists of 15 residues. Germline CDR1 SGHRS, CDR2 YFSETQ. Written as DNA, the CDR3 is TGCGCCAGCAGCTTGGGACGCGGGGGGGCCGAGACCCAGTACTTC. Its protein product is CASSLGRGGAETQYF.

The CDR3 here is CASSFNPGTGSGYTF. Here the CDR3 DNA reads TGCGCCAGCAGCTTTAACCCCGGGACAGGGTCCGGCTACACCTTC. The gene calls are TRBV5-1 and TRBJ1-2; 9 positions agree with TRBD1. This CDR3 is built from 15 residues. CDR1 and CDR2 from the germline V gene are SGHRS and YFSETQ. Unmatched junction bases numbered 10, after V lost 2 bases and J lost 8 bases. Complete variable domain (other parts from reference TRBV5-1 and TRBJ1-2): KAGVTQTPRYLIKTRGQQVTLSCSPISGHRSVSWYQQTPGQGLQFLFEYFSETQRNKGNFPGRFSGRQFSNSRSEMNVSTLELGDSALYLCASSFNPGTGSGYTFGSGTRLTVV.

This clone was observed once. This chain links TRBV30 with TRBJ1-3, with 10 bases matching TRBD1. With V trimmed by 5 bases and J by 7 bases, 5 bases remained unmatched. This CDR3 region has 13 residues. Germline CDR1 is GTSNPN and CDR2 is SVGIG (reference sequence). CDR3 nucleotides: TGTGCCTGGGGGGGACAGGGGAGGAACACCATATATTTT. Protein: CAWGGQGRNTIYF.

V is TRBV13 and J is TRBJ2-5, with D maybe TRBD1 (5 bases). The germline V and J ends were trimmed by 2 bases and 5 bases, with 21 bases remaining between them. CDR3 length: 17 residues. Germline CDR1 and CDR2: PRHDT and FYEKMQ (reference sequence). In DNA, the CDR3 is TGTGCCAGCAGCTTAAGGCAGGGCGTCCCCCTGATGGAGACCCAGTACTTC. This sequence encodes CASSLRQGVPLMETQYF.

The gene calls are TRBV14 and TRBJ2-7; tentatively, D is TRBD2 (6 bases). This CDR3 region has 16 residues. Trimming cost V 1 base and J 0 bases, with 13 bases left between them. Germline-derived CDR1 and CDR2 are SGHDN and FVKESK. The DNA for the CDR3 is TGTGCCAGCAGCCAAGTCAGAGCGGGCGCCTCCTACGAGCAGTACTTC. This translates into CASSQVRAGASYEQYF.

This chain connects TRBV5-1 to TRBJ1-5; no clear D gene. The CDR3 length is 15 residues. Trimming took 5 bases from V and 2 from J, leaving 14 bases between them. Per the germline V gene, CDR1 is SGHRS and CDR2 is YFSETQ. Here the CDR3 reads CASRPNLGGNQPQHF. The CDR3 DNA follows: TGCGCCAGCAGACCGAACCTTGGAGGCAATCAGCCCCAGCATTTT.

This clone has only a few counts. The V and J genes are TRBV27 and TRBJ1-2; the D gene is possibly TRBD1 (6 bases). The CDR3 totals 14 residues. Germline V CDR1 and CDR2: MNHEY, SMNVEV (reference sequence). The germline V and J ends were trimmed by 0 bases and 6 bases, with 11 bases remaining between them. CDR3: CASSLSPTGNGYTF. CDR3 DNA sequence: TGTGCCAGCAGTTTATCCCCGACAGGTAATGGCTACACCTTC.

This chain connects TRBV6-5 to TRBJ1-6; 8 nucleotides agree with TRBD1. V lost 8 bases to trimming and J lost 9 bases; unmatched junction nucleotides: 3. There are 12 residues in the CDR3. CDR1 is MNHEY, CDR2 SVGAGI, per germline. The CDR3 loop reads CASGQGGSPLHF. CDR3 nucleotide sequence: TGTGCCAGCGGACAGGGAGGTTCACCCCTCCACTTT.

Only a few counts were recorded for this clone. This chain links TRBV6-6 with TRBJ1-5, with a possible D match to TRBD1 (6 bases). V lost 2 bases and J lost 4, with 15 bases in between. The CDR3 has 16 residues. The germline V gene has CDR1 MNHNY and CDR2 SVGAGI (reference sequence). For the CDR3, the DNA is TGTGCCAGCAGTTACCAACAGGGCGTGGCGAATCAGCCCCAGCATTTT. Protein: CASSYQQGVANQPQHF.

The V gene is TRBV30, the J gene TRBJ2-2, with TRBD2 as a possible D gene (6 bases). Trimming removed 1 base at V and 7 bases at J, with 10 bases between. CDR1 is GTSNPN, CDR2 SVGIG, per germline (reference sequence). The CDR3 covers 13 residues. The CDR3 DNA reads TGTGCCTGGAGTGAGGGTAGCGGCGGGGAGCTGTTTTTT. The encoded protein is CAWSEGSGGELFF.

The chain links TRBV4-2 to TRBJ2-5, with TRBD2 matching over 8 bases. This CDR3 spans 16 amino acids. The V gene's germline CDR1 is LGHNA and CDR2 YNFKEQ. With 0 bases clipped from V and 2 bases from J, the junction kept 5 bases outside the gene matches. CDR3 nucleotides: TGTGCCAGCAGCCAAGAGTTCGGGGGGGTTCAAGAGACCCAGTACTTC. Translation: CASSQEFGGVQETQYF.

This clone came up a few times. One junction end disagrees with the germline gene, perhaps due to a read error. V gene TRBV7-7 combines with J gene TRBJ2-7, with 9 bases that match TRBD1. The CDR3 contains 14 residues. Per the germline V gene, CDR1 is SSHAT and CDR2 is FNYEAQ (reference sequence). CDR3 in amino acids: CASSLGTGRYEQYF. The DNA for the CDR3 is TGTGCTAGCAGCTTAGGGACAGGGCGTTACGAGCAGTACTTC.

The gene calls are TRBV29-1 and TRBJ2-7; no clear D. Per germline, CDR1 SQVTM and CDR2 ANQGSEA. The ends were cut back, 3 bases at V and 4 bases at J, with 10 bases in the middle. The CDR3 contains 12 residues. In DNA form, the CDR3 reads TGCAGCGTTGAGGGCAGGATGTACGAGCAGTACTTC. It codes for CSVEGRMYEQYF.

The rearrangement joins TRBV5-1 to TRBJ2-1, with 9 bases that match TRBD2. This CDR3 has 13 residues. V shed 5 bases and J 8 bases; nucleotides not matched to a gene: 5. Germline V CDR1 and CDR2: SGHRS, YFSETQ. The CDR3: CASSSGGSYEQFF. CDR3 in DNA: TGCGCCAGCAGTAGCGGGGGATCGTATGAGCAGTTCTTC.

The V gene is TRBV5-4, the J gene TRBJ2-5; 14 nucleotides line up with TRBD2. Germline V gives CDR1 SGHNT, CDR2 YYREEE (reference sequence). There are 15 residues in the CDR3. V dropped 5 bases and J dropped 4; count of bases not matched to a gene: 4. In DNA, the CDR3 is TGTGCCAGCAGACCCGGGACTAGCGGGGGAGAGACCCAGTACTTC. Amino acids: CASRPGTSGGETQYF. The full variable domain, in which reference TRBV5-4 and TRBJ2-5 provide the parts outside the CDR3, is ETGVTQSPTHLIKTRGQQVTLRCSSQSGHNTVSWYQQALGQGPQFIFQYYREEENGRGNFPPRFSGLQFPNYSSELNVNALELDDSALYLCASRPGTSGGETQYFGPGTRLLVL.

The chain has TRBV11-2 and TRBJ1-2; TRBD1 is a possible D gene (5 bases). Trimming removed 4 bases at V and 5 bases at J, with 23 bases between. Germline values: CDR1 SGHAT, CDR2 FQNNGV. The CDR3 runs to 17 residues. The CDR3 DNA is TGTGCCAGCAGCTACCAGGGCACCCAGGGCTTCGGGTATGGCTACACCTTC. Translated: CASSYQGTQGFGYGYTF. The whole variable domain, remainder taken from reference TRBV11-2 and TRBJ1-2, is EAGVAQSPRYKIIEKRQSVAFWCNPISGHATLYWYQQILGQGPKLLIQFQNNGVVDDSQLPKDRFSAERLKGVDSTLKIQPAKLEDSAVYLCASSYQGTQGFGYGYTFGSGTRLTVV.